Each of the 10 T cell receptor beta chains below was sequenced from the same sample in a study of glioma-infiltrating T cells. Amplification of TCR alpha and beta CDR3 regions from RNA used iRepertoire nested multiplex PCR. TCRdb re-analysed the multiplex PCR reads in MiXCR, keeping a single row per CDR3 protein. This table has 150,000 to 200,000 distinct CDR3 sequences, more than 35% appearing once. Sequenced sample: glioma tissue, nonneoplastic brain tissue, or PBMCs (not recorded which). The receptors come from a human donor with low-grade glioma or glioblastoma, undergoing nonglioma brain surgery, or in good health (not recorded which).

This clonotype was observed a handful of times. This sequence joins TRBV29-1 and TRBJ2-5; D may match TRBD1 or TRBD2 (5 bases each). This CDR3 region has 13 residues. The V and J ends lost 3 bases and 5 bases respectively, with 13 bases between them. The germline gives CDR1 SQVTM, CDR2 ANQGSEA. The CDR3 spells CSVEFVGTETQYF. As DNA, the CDR3 is TGCAGCGTTGAGTTTGTAGGGACCGAGACCCAGTACTTC.

Remarks on this clonotype: Given a much more abundant clone one base away, this may be a read error. The chain couples TRBV10-2 to TRBJ2-7; 7 nucleotides match TRBD1. The CDR3 totals 12 residues. Germline values: CDR1 WSHSY, CDR2 SAAADI. In DNA form, the CDR3 reads TGCGCCAGCAAGACAGGGTCCTACAAGCAGTACTTC. Translated: CASKTGSYKQYF.

In its sample, this clonotype was seen many times. The CDR3 bases are TGTGCCAGCAGTTACGGACAGTCTGGGGCCAACGTCCTGACTTTC. Amino acid sequence: CASSYGQSGANVLTF. The chain employs TRBV6-6 and TRBJ2-6; TRBD1 might be the D (6 bases). Germline loops: CDR1 MNHNY, CDR2 SVGAGI (reference sequence). Trimming left V 2 bases short and J 1 base short, with 6 bases between. This CDR3 contains 15 residues.

Notes on this clonotype: One end of the junction fails to match germline, which may point to a read error. The chain employs TRBV2 and TRBJ1-6; maybe TRBD1 (6 bases). The CDR3 contains 15 residues. Germline V CDR1 and CDR2: SNHLY, FYNNEI. This CDR3 reads CASSWTVPADSPLQF. The CDR3 DNA reads as TGTGCCAGCAGCTGGACAGTACCTGCAGATTCGCCCCTCCAATTT.

The chain joins TRBV6-6 to TRBJ2-3; TRBD1 matches 9 bases. The CDR3 length is 17 residues. V shed 2 bases and J 4 bases; nucleotides not matched to a gene: 10. Germline V gene sequence: CDR1 MNHNY, CDR2 SVGAGI (reference sequence). The CDR3 loop reads CASSYPTGGRLSDTQYF. CDR3 in DNA: TGTGCCAGCAGTTACCCGACAGGGGGTAGACTGTCAGATACGCAGTATTTT.

The V and J genes are TRBV6-2 or TRBV6-3 and TRBJ2-7, with D tentatively TRBD2 (6 bases). Germline CDR1 reads MNHEY; CDR2 reads SVGEGT. The CDR3 is made up of 14 amino acids. V lost 9 bases, J lost 1 base, and 16 bases lay in between. Here the CDR3 DNA reads TGTGCCAGAGGTTATAGCGGCCAATCCTACGAGCAGTACTTC. Amino acids: CARGYSGQSYEQYF.

This clonotype was seen ten or more times. The V call is TRBV20-1, the J call TRBJ2-5; possibly TRBD2 for D (5 bases). The germline V gene encodes CDR1 DFQATT and CDR2 SNEGSKA (reference sequence). This CDR3 spans 17 amino acids. V lost 3 bases, J lost 2 bases, and 22 bases lay in between. In DNA form, the CDR3 reads TGCAGTGCTAGTCCGCGGGCGGTCGGAGTAAGTCAAGAGACCCAGTACTTC. This sequence encodes CSASPRAVGVSQETQYF.

In this sample, this clonotype turned up once. Since a much larger clone is just one base distant, this may be a read error. The gene calls are TRBV29-1 and TRBJ1-1; no firm D call. The CDR3 totals 12 residues. Germline V gives CDR1 SQVTM, CDR2 ANQGSEA. In nucleotides, the CDR3 is TGCAGCGTTGCTTCGGGGAACACTGTAGCTTTCTTT. It specifies CSVASGNTVAFF.

This clonotype occurred many times. The gene calls are TRBV2 and TRBJ1-1; D call uncertain. Deletions cut 3 bases from V and 2 bases from J, with 7 bases between. Germline CDR1 and CDR2: SNHLY and FYNNEI. This CDR3 is built from 13 residues. CDR3 coding DNA: TGTGCCAGCAGTGACCTTAGAAACACTGAAGCTTTCTTT. This codes for CASSDLRNTEAFF. Full variable domain (rest looked up from reference TRBV2 and TRBJ1-1): EPEVTQTPSHQVTQMGQEVILRCVPISNHLYFYWYRQILGQKVEFLVSFYNNEISEKSEIFDDQFSVERPDGSNFTLKIRSTKLEDSAMYFCASSDLRNTEAFFGQGTRLTVV.

The chain is built from TRBV27 and TRBJ1-2; D uncertain. This CDR3 region has 13 residues. Trimming pared 6 bases from V and 6 bases from J, leaving 14 bases between. Germline assignment: CDR1 MNHEY and CDR2 SMNVEV (reference sequence). The CDR3 loop is CASRPQWEHGYTF. In DNA, the CDR3 is TGTGCCAGCAGGCCGCAGTGGGAGCATGGCTACACCTTC.